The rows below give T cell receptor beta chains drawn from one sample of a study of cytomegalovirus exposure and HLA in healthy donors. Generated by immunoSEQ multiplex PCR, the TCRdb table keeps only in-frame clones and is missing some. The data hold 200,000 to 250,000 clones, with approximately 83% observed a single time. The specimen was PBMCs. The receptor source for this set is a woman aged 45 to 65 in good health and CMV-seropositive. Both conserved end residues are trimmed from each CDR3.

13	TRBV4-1	ASSQLVRKNSPLH
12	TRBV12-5	ASGTGDYSYEQY
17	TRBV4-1	ASSQRVGTSGGRFYEQY
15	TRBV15	ATSIQYSIGQHYEQY
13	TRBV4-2	ASSQNRRIGTEAF
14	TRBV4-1	ASSQDRGTVGETQY
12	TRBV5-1	ASRQGQSGTEAF
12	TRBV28	ASSLLTGGNADR
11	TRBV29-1	SVEHPGRTEAF
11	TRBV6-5	ASFPSGQETQY
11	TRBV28	ASSFPGMETQY
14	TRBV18	ASSPRAVAGVTEAF
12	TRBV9	ASSRGHGNQPQH
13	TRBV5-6	ASSAGTGFAGELF
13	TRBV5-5	ASSLGQGAGNEQF
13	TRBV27	ASSRGAQVNTEAF
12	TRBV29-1	SVDDLGTGETQY
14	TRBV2	ASRVTIAGEAETQY
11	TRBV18	ASSPTQRVGYT
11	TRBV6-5	ASSRRGGGEQF
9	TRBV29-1	SVPGRGKLF
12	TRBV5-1	ASSLPGTYNEQF